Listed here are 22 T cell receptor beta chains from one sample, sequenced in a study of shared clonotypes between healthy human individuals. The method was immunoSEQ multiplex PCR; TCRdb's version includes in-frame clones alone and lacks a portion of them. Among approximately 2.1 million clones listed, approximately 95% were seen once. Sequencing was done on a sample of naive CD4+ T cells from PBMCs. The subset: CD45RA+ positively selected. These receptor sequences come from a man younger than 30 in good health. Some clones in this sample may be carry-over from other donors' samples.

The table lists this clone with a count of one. The CDR3 DNA reads as TGCAGCGTTGAAGAGGGACTAGCGGGCGATGAGCAGTTCTTC. Its translation: CSVEEGLAGDEQFF. The V gene is TRBV29-1, the J gene TRBJ2-1; 12 nucleotides line up with TRBD2. After removal of 0 bases from V and 8 bases from J, the junction contained 2 bases not matched to a gene. The germline CDR1 and CDR2 sequences are SQVTM and ANQGSEA. CDR3 length: 14 amino acids.

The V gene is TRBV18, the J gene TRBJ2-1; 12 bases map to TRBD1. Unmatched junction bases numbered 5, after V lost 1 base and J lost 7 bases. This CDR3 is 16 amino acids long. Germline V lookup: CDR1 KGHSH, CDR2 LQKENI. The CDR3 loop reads CASSPRKGQGANEQFF. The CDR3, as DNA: TGTGCCAGCTCACCACGTAAGGGACAGGGGGCTAATGAGCAGTTCTTC.

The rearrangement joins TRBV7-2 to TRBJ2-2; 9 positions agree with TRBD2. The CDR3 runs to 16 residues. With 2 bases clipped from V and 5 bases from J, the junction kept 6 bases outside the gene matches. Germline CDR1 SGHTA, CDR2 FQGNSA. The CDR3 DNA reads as TGTGCCAGCAGCTTACTGGCGGGAGGGCTTACCGGGGAGCTGTTTTTT. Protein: CASSLLAGGLTGELFF.

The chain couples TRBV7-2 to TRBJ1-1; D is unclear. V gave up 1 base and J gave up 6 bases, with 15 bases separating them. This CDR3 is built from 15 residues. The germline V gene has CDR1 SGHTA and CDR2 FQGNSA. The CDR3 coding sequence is TGTGCCAGCAGCTTAGTGGCGGGTGGTGAGCCTGAAGCTTTCTTT. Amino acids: CASSLVAGGEPEAFF.

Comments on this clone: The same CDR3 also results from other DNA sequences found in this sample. The CDR3 protein is CASSDEGGQPQHF. DNA for the CDR3: TGTGCCAGCAGTGATGAGGGGGGTCAGCCCCAGCATTTT. This chain links TRBV2 with TRBJ1-5; D perhaps matches TRBD1 (6 bases). Germline CDR1 is SNHLY and CDR2 is FYNNEI. Trimming pared 3 bases from V and 6 bases from J, leaving 9 bases between. This CDR3 spans 13 amino acids.

The CDR3, as DNA: TGTGCCAGCAGCCCCATCGGGGCAGGGGCAGATACGCAGTATTTT. The encoded protein is CASSPIGAGADTQYF. The chain couples TRBV11-2 to TRBJ2-3, with a tentative D call TRBD1 (6 bases). The ends were cut back, 5 bases at V and 4 bases at J, with 16 bases in the middle. The length of the CDR3 is 15 residues. Germline V gene lookup returns CDR1 SGHAT and CDR2 FQNNGV.

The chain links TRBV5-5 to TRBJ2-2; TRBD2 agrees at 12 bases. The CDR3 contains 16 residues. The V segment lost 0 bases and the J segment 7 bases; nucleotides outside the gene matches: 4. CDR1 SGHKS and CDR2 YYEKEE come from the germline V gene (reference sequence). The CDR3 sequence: CASSLGLAGEDGELFF. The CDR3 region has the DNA TGTGCCAGCAGCTTGGGACTAGCGGGAGAGGACGGGGAGCTGTTTTTT.

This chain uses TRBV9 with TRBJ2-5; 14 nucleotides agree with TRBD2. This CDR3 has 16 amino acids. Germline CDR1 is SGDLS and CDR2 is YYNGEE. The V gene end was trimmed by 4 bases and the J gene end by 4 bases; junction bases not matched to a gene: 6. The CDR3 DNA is TGTGCCAGCAGCCAGACTAGCGGGAGGGCGGGAGAGACCCAGTACTTC. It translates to CASSQTSGRAGETQYF. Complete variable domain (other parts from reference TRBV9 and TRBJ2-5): DSGVTQTPKHLITATGQRVTLRCSPRSGDLSVYWYQQSLDQGLQFLIQYYNGEERAKGNILERFSAQQFPDLHSELNLSSLELGDSALYFCASSQTSGRAGETQYFGPGTRLLVL.

CDR3 sequence reads: CASSVGPTGDTQYF. The CDR3 DNA sequence: TGTGCCAGCAGTGTAGGGCCCACGGGGGATACGCAGTATTTT. The V call is TRBV2, the J call TRBJ2-3, with D possibly matching TRBD2 (5 bases). Trimming removed 4 bases at V and 6 bases at J, with 14 bases between. The CDR3 extends over 14 amino acids. Germline V gene sequence: CDR1 SNHLY, CDR2 FYNNEI.

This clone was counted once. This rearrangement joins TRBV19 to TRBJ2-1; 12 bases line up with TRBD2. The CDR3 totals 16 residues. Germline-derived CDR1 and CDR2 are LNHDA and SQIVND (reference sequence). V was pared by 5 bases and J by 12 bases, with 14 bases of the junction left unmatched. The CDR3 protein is CASSLGLTSGSPPQFF. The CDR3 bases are TGTGCCAGTAGTTTGGGTCTGACTAGCGGGAGTCCTCCGCAGTTCTTC.

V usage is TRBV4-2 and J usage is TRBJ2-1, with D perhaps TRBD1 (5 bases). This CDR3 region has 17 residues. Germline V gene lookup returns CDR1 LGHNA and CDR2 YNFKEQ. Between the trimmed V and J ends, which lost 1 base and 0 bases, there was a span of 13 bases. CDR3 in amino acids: CASSQGGHLSSYNEQFF. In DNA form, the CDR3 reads TGTGCCAGCAGCCAAGGGGGCCACTTAAGCTCCTACAATGAGCAGTTCTTC.

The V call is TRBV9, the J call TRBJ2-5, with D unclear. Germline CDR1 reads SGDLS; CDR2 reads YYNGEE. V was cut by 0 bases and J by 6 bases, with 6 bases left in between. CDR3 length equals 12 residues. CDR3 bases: TGTGCCAGCAGCGTAGAAGGGCAGACCCAGTACTTC. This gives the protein CASSVEGQTQYF.

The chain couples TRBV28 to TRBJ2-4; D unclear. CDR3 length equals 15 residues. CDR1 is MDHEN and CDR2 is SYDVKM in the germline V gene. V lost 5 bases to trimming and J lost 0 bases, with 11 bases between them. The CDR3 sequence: CASSDSRIAKNIQYF. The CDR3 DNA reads TGTGCCAGCAGTGACTCGAGAATAGCCAAAAACATTCAGTACTTC.

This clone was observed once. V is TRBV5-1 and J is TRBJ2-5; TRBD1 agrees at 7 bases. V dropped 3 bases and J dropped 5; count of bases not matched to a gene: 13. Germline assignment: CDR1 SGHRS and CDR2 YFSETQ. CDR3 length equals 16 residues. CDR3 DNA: TGCGCCAGCAGCTCCCTTCAGAGCAGGGGGACGGAGACCCAGTACTTC. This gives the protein CASSSLQSRGTETQYF.

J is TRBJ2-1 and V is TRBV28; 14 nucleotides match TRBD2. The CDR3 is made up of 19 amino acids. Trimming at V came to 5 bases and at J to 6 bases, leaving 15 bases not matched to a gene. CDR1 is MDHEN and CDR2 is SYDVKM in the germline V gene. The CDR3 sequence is CASSPRGLAGGRVGNEQFF. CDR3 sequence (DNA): TGTGCCAGCAGTCCGAGAGGACTAGCGGGAGGAAGAGTTGGCAATGAGCAGTTCTTC.

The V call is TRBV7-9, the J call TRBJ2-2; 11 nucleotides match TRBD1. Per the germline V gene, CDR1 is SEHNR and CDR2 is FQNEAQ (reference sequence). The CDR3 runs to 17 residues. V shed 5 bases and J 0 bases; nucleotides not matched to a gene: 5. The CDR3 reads CASSPRDRGANTGELFF. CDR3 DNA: TGTGCCAGCAGCCCCCGGGACAGGGGGGCGAACACCGGGGAGCTGTTTTTT.

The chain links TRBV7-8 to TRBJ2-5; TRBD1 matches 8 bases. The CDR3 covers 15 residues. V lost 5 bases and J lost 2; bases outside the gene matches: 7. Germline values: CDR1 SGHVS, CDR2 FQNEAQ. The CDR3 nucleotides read TGTGCCAGCAGCCCACGGACAGGGACACAAGAGACCCAGTACTTC. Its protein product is CASSPRTGTQETQYF.

The CDR3 DNA follows: TGCAGCGTGGGAGGACTAGCGGGAGGGAACTACGAGCAGTACTTC. Translated, it gives CSVGGLAGGNYEQYF. This chain joins TRBV29-1 and TRBJ2-7; TRBD2 aligns across 15 bases. The germline V gene encodes CDR1 SQVTM and CDR2 ANQGSEA. V was pared by 6 bases and J by 3 bases, with 6 bases of the junction left unmatched. This CDR3 is 15 amino acids long.

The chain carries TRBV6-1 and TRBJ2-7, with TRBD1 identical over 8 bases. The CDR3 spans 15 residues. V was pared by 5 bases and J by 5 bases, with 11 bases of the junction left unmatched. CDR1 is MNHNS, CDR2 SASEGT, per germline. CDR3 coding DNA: TGTGCCAGCAGTCCCCGGACAGGGTCTCGCGACGAGCAGTACTTC. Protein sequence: CASSPRTGSRDEQYF.

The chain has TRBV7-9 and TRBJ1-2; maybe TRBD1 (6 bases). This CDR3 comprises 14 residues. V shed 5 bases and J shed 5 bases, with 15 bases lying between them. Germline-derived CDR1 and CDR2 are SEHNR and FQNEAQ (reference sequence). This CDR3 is CASSQPQGFYGYTF. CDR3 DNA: TGTGCCAGCAGCCAGCCACAGGGTTTTTATGGCTACACCTTC.

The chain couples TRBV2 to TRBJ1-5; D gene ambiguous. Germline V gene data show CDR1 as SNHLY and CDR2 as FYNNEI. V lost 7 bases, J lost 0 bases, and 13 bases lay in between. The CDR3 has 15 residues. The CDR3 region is CASTEGGYSNQPQHF. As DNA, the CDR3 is TGTGCCAGCACCGAGGGAGGCTATAGCAATCAGCCCCAGCATTTT.

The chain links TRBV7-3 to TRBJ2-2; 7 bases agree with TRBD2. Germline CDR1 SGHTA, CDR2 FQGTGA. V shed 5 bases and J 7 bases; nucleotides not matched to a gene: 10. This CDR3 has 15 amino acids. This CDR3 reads CASSPSAREYGELFF. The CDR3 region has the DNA TGTGCCAGCAGCCCCTCCGCGCGGGAGTACGGGGAGCTGTTTTTT.